This passage covers 10 T cell receptor beta chains from one sample sequenced in a study of glioma-infiltrating T cells after dendritic cell vaccination (TCRdb year 2016). The library was produced with the immunoSEQ multiplex PCR assay. TCRdb provides this immuneACCESS table in a form limited to in-frame rearrangements. Some clones are lacking; in checked studies, under half of them reflect an unresolved V gene, and why the rest are absent is not known. For this sample the table gives roughly 62,000 clones, of which approximately 80% were detected only once. The biggest ten clones account for 15% to 18% of the sample. The time point label for this specimen denotes: after dendritic cell vaccination, including at tumor progression/relapse. The sequenced sample was blood, obtained after dendritic cell vaccination. These receptor sequences come from a human donor with glioblastoma.

This clone was detected only once. J is TRBJ2-1 and V is TRBV5-1; 8 nucleotides agree with TRBD2. Germline V gene sequence: CDR1 SGHRS, CDR2 YFSETQ. CDR3 length: 16 amino acids. V trimming: 0 bases; J trimming: 7 bases; junction bases outside the gene matches: 9. The chain's CDR3 is CASSLGVGGAGNEQFF. The CDR3 bases are TGCGCCAGCAGCTTGGGGGTCGGGGGGGCCGGTAATGAGCAGTTCTTC.

The sample holds a few counts of this clone. This sequence joins TRBV12-5 and TRBJ2-2; D is possibly TRBD1 (5 bases). Germline CDR1 reads LGHNT; CDR2 reads FRNRAP. With 4 bases removed from V and 6 bases from J, the gap between germline ends came to 6 bases. The CDR3 consists of 12 residues. CDR3 sequence reads: CASGSRAGELFF. The DNA of the CDR3 is TGTGCTAGTGGTTCCAGGGCCGGGGAGCTGTTTTTT.

The CDR3 bases are TGTGCCAGCAGCTTGGATCTCGGGACAGGGAGCGACGAGCAGTACTTC. Protein: CASSLDLGTGSDEQYF. The V gene is TRBV5-6, the J gene TRBJ2-7; TRBD1 agrees at 9 bases. After removal of 0 bases from V and 5 bases from J, the junction contained 9 bases not matched to a gene. The CDR3 has 16 residues. Germline-derived CDR1 and CDR2 are SGHDT and YYEEEE.

This sequence joins TRBV30 and TRBJ2-1; 9 nucleotides agree with TRBD2. V dropped 5 bases and J dropped 5; count of bases not matched to a gene: 16. The CDR3 loop spans 17 amino acids. CDR1 GTSNPN and CDR2 SVGIG come from the germline V gene (reference sequence). The CDR3 sequence: CAWVQGPLAGSNNEQFF. The CDR3 coding sequence is TGTGCCTGGGTCCAGGGCCCCCTAGCGGGGTCTAACAATGAGCAGTTCTTC.

V is TRBV19 and J is TRBJ1-4; 9 bases match TRBD1. Trimming took 6 bases from V and 0 from J; bases not matched to a gene: 11. The germline V gene has CDR1 LNHDA and CDR2 SQIVND (reference sequence). The CDR3 contains 18 residues. In DNA form, the CDR3 reads TGTGCCAGTAGACCGGGACAGGGTTGGATCCCAACTAATGAAAAACTGTTTTTT. Residues: CASRPGQGWIPTNEKLFF. Combining the CDR3 with reference TRBV19 and TRBJ1-4 gives the whole variable domain DGGITQSPKYLFRKEGQNVTLSCEQNLNHDAMYWYRQDPGQGLRLIYYSQIVNDFQKGDIAEGYSVSREKKESFPLTVTSAQKNPTAFYLCASRPGQGWIPTNEKLFFGSGTQLSVL.

The chain has TRBV18 and TRBJ1-1; TRBD1 agrees at 8 bases. The CDR3 is 15 residues long. Germline V CDR1 and CDR2: KGHSH, LQKENI. V lost 0 bases and J lost 6; bases outside the gene matches: 6. This CDR3 is CASSPPSGGRSEAFF. CDR3 in DNA: TGTGCCAGCTCACCACCCTCAGGGGGCCGGTCTGAAGCTTTCTTT. The entire variable domain, with the rest obtained from reference TRBV18 and TRBJ1-1, is as follows: NAGVMQNPRHLVRRRGQEARLRCSPMKGHSHVYWYRQLPEEGLKFMVYLQKENIIDESGMPKERFSAEFPKEGPSILRIQQVVRGDSAAYFCASSPPSGGRSEAFFGQGTRLTVV.

The genes are TRBV7-9 and TRBJ1-2, with 9 bases lining up with TRBD1. This CDR3 spans 15 amino acids. From germline, CDR1 is SEHNR and CDR2 FQNEAQ (reference sequence). V trimming: 1 base; J trimming: 3 bases; junction bases outside the gene matches: 3. The CDR3 nucleotides read TGTGCCAGCAGCTTAGTCGGGGACAGGGACTATGGCTACACCTTC. Translating gives CASSLVGDRDYGYTF.

This rearrangement joins TRBV7-9 to TRBJ2-3, with D possibly TRBD2 on 6 matching bases. The germline V and J ends were trimmed by 1 base and 3 bases, with 14 bases remaining between them. The CDR3 consists of 16 residues. From germline, CDR1 is SEHNR and CDR2 FQNEAQ (reference sequence). CDR3 region: CASSLEVSGVTDTQYF. CDR3 DNA: TGTGCCAGCAGCTTAGAAGTTAGCGGAGTTACAGATACGCAGTATTTT.

The chain carries TRBV7-9 and TRBJ2-7; possible D gene TRBD1, 6 bases. Germline loops: CDR1 SEHNR, CDR2 FQNEAQ (reference sequence). The germline V and J ends were trimmed by 2 bases and 12 bases, with 20 bases remaining between them. The CDR3 is 14 residues long. The CDR3 here is CASSLYPDSRSWYF. The CDR3 coding sequence is TGTGCCAGCAGCTTATACCCGGACAGTCGTTCGTGGTACTTC.

The chain recombines TRBV6-5 with TRBJ1-2; D gene unclear. V lost 9 bases and J lost 1, with 12 bases in between. The germline V gene has CDR1 MNHEY and CDR2 SVGAGI. The CDR3 is 13 residues long. The CDR3 sequence is CASAQQDNYGYTF. CDR3 in DNA: TGTGCCAGTGCCCAGCAGGATAACTATGGCTACACCTTC.